This entry lists 20 T cell receptor beta chains sequenced from one sample in a study of cytomegalovirus exposure and HLA in healthy donors. The PCR made use of 60 Vbeta and 13 Jbeta primers. Assay: immunoSEQ multiplex PCR; the TCRdb copy retains only in-frame clones and omits some. Among some 98,000 clones listed, roughly 80% were seen once. Sequenced input: PBMCs. The source of these receptors is a human donor in good health.

The genes are TRBV5-4 and TRBJ2-1, with a possible D match to TRBD1 (6 bases). CDR1 is SGHNT, CDR2 YYREEE, per germline (reference sequence). Trimming took 5 bases from V and 5 from J, leaving 11 bases between them. The CDR3 totals 13 residues. CDR3 nucleotide sequence: TGTGCCAGCAGACTGAGACAGGACAATGAGCAGTTCTTC. It is translated as CASRLRQDNEQFF.

The chain couples TRBV9 to TRBJ1-4; 7 bases match TRBD1. Trimming took 4 bases from V and 8 from J; bases not matched to a gene: 11. The germline CDR1 and CDR2 sequences are SGDLS and YYNGEE. The CDR3 is made up of 15 amino acids. CDR3 bases: TGTGCCAGCAGCTATAAGGGGGCCGCTCCAGAAAAACTGTTTTTT. Translating it yields CASSYKGAAPEKLFF.

This clone was seen only a few times. This rearrangement joins TRBV30 to TRBJ1-1; 9 bases agree with TRBD1. CDR1 is GTSNPN, CDR2 SVGIG, per germline (reference sequence). V lost 4 bases, J lost 8 bases, and 2 bases stayed unmatched. This CDR3 spans 11 amino acids. The CDR3 bases are TGTGCCTGGAACAGGGGGCAGGAAGCTTTCTTT. Amino acid sequence: CAWNRGQEAFF. Full variable domain (rest looked up from reference TRBV30 and TRBJ1-1): SQTIHQWPATLVQPVGSPLSLECTVEGTSNPNLYWYRQAAGRGLQLLFYSVGIGQISSEVPQNLSASRPQDRQFILSSKKLLLSDSGFYLCAWNRGQEAFFGQGTRLTVV.

This chain joins TRBV7-6 and TRBJ2-3; TRBD2 agrees at 12 bases. CDR1 SGHVS and CDR2 FNYEAQ come from the germline V gene. This CDR3 has 19 residues. V lost 0 bases and J lost 6; bases outside the gene matches: 13. Here the CDR3 DNA reads TGTGCCAGCAGCTTAGCGAACGTCCTAGCGGGAGGGCCCGGGGATACGCAGTATTTT. Encoded protein: CASSLANVLAGGPGDTQYF.

There are a few counts of this clone. This chain joins TRBV2 and TRBJ1-4; no firm D call. Trimming took 8 bases from V and 5 from J, leaving 15 bases between them. The germline gives CDR1 SNHLY, CDR2 FYNNEI. This CDR3 contains 14 residues. This CDR3 reads CASGRSLGNEKLFF. CDR3 bases: TGTGCCAGCGGGAGGTCCTTAGGCAATGAAAAACTGTTTTTT.

This clone was picked up a small number of times. This chain uses TRBV7-9 with TRBJ1-1, with a tentative D call TRBD1 (5 bases). Germline V gene lookup returns CDR1 SEHNR and CDR2 FQNEAQ (reference sequence). The CDR3 runs to 10 residues. V shed 8 bases and J shed 14 bases, with 15 bases lying between them. CDR3 protein: CASSGRGKFF. The CDR3 DNA reads TGTGCCAGCTCCGGGAGGGGCAAGTTCTTT.

The chain links TRBV5-1 to TRBJ1-1; perhaps TRBD1 as D (6 bases). Trimming cost V 0 bases and J 5 bases, with 17 bases left between them. Per germline, CDR1 SGHRS and CDR2 YFSETQ. This CDR3 spans 16 amino acids. The CDR3 region is CASSLDSPGVGTEAFF. The CDR3 DNA is TGCGCCAGCAGCTTGGATTCTCCAGGGGTCGGGACTGAAGCTTTCTTT.

This clone has a single count. This rearrangement joins TRBV11-2 to TRBJ1-1; TRBD1 matches at 7 bases. This CDR3 comprises 14 residues. Losses at the gene ends were 1 base for V and 8 bases for J; bases not matched to a gene: 7. CDR1 is SGHAT, CDR2 FQNNGV, per germline. The DNA of the CDR3 is TGTGCCAGCAGCTTAGCCGGGACAGCCTCCGAAGCTTTCTTT. Translated: CASSLAGTASEAFF.

This clone was seen a single time. V gene TRBV6-5 combines with J gene TRBJ2-4; TRBD1 matches at 10 bases. V gave up 9 bases and J gave up 9 bases; unmatched junction bases: 8. Germline CDR1 MNHEY, CDR2 SVGAGI. The CDR3 totals 13 residues. CDR3 nucleotides: TGTGCCAGTTTCCGGGACAGGGGAGGCATTCAGTACTTC. Its translation: CASFRDRGGIQYF.

V is TRBV9 and J is TRBJ2-7, with 12 bases fitting TRBD2. The V segment lost 5 bases and the J segment 3 bases; nucleotides outside the gene matches: 9. The CDR3 is made up of 16 amino acids. CDR1 is SGDLS and CDR2 is YYNGEE in the germline V gene. CDR3 DNA sequence: TGTGCCAGCAGAGGCCGACTAGCGGGAGCCCGCTACGAGCAGTACTTC. Its protein product is CASRGRLAGARYEQYF.

CDR3 in amino acids: CASSQDTGTSGGADTQYF. The CDR3 DNA sequence: TGCGCCAGCAGCCAAGACACCGGGACTAGCGGGGGGGCAGATACGCAGTATTTT. V is TRBV4-3 and J is TRBJ2-3, with 16 bases identical to TRBD2. This CDR3 is built from 18 residues. The J segment lost 4 bases and the V segment lost 0 bases, leaving 4 bases of the junction unmatched. Germline V gene data show CDR1 as LGHNA and CDR2 as YSLEER.

The chain combines TRBV15 with TRBJ1-4; TRBD1 is a possible D gene (5 bases). The CDR3 covers 16 residues. Looked up from germline, CDR1 is LNHNV and CDR2 is YYDKDF (reference sequence). The V end was cut by 0 bases, the J end by 0 bases, with 8 bases between. The CDR3 is CATSRERGATNEKLFF. The DNA for the CDR3 is TGTGCCACCAGCAGAGAGCGGGGGGCAACTAATGAAAAACTGTTTTTT.

V and J are TRBV5-1 and TRBJ2-1, with 8 bases aligning to TRBD2. Unmatched junction bases numbered 17, after V lost 0 bases and J lost 0 bases. CDR3 length equals 21 residues. The germline V gene has CDR1 SGHRS and CDR2 YFSETQ. CDR3 sequence (DNA): TGCGCCAGCAGCTTGGGGCGGGGTAGCGGGACCCTCCTAAGCTCCTACAATGAGCAGTTCTTC. This encodes CASSLGRGSGTLLSSYNEQFF.

The chain recombines TRBV7-2 with TRBJ1-5, with D perhaps matching TRBD1 (5 bases). There are 14 residues in the CDR3. Germline values: CDR1 SGHTA, CDR2 FQGNSA. The V gene lost 1 base and the J gene lost 7 bases, with 11 bases spanning the gap. The CDR3 DNA is TGTGCCAGCAGCTTAGGGGGGGAACGGCAGCCCCAGCATTTT. Its protein is CASSLGGERQPQHF.

The chain uses TRBV2 and TRBJ2-1; 11 nucleotides align to TRBD1. This CDR3 has 15 residues. J lost 4 bases, V lost 10 bases, and 9 bases had no gene match. CDR1 SNHLY and CDR2 FYNNEI come from the germline V gene. CDR3 nucleotide sequence: TGTGCCACCAGGACCGGGACAGGGGGTTACAATGAGCAGTTCTTC. Translation: CATRTGTGGYNEQFF.

The chain uses TRBV6-5 and TRBJ1-1, with 8 bases fitting TRBD1. The CDR3 covers 14 residues. In germline, CDR1 is MNHEY, CDR2 SVGAGI. V lost 5 bases to trimming and J lost 3 bases; unmatched junction nucleotides: 5. The CDR3 bases are TGTGCCAGCAGTCCAGGGGGCGCGGACACTGAAGCTTTCTTT. It encodes CASSPGGADTEAFF.

The V gene is TRBV9, the J gene TRBJ2-7, with 10 bases aligning to TRBD2. CDR1 is SGDLS, CDR2 YYNGEE, per germline. Trimming took 3 bases from V and 0 from J; bases not matched to a gene: 6. CDR3 length equals 16 residues. This chain's CDR3 is CASSASWTSGSYEQYF. Written as DNA, the CDR3 is TGTGCCAGCAGCGCTTCTTGGACTAGCGGCTCCTACGAGCAGTACTTC.

The V call is TRBV11-2, the J call TRBJ2-5, with a tentative D call TRBD2 (6 bases). Gene TRBJ2-7 matches the end of the DNA better, so the J call may be wrong. CDR1 and CDR2 from the germline V gene are SGHAT and FQNNGV. The CDR3 extends over 13 amino acids. The CDR3, as DNA: TGTGCCAGCAGCTTAGAGGCGGGGTACGAGCAGTACTTC. Protein sequence: CASSLEAGYEQYF.

This clone occurred once. V usage is TRBV5-4 and J usage is TRBJ2-1; D gene uncertain. The CDR3 covers 13 residues. Germline CDR1 SGHNT, CDR2 YYREEE (reference sequence). With 1 base removed from V and 10 bases from J, the gap between germline ends came to 12 bases. The CDR3 loop reads CASSLSVFKEQFF. Here the CDR3 DNA reads TGTGCCAGCAGCTTGTCCGTGTTTAAAGAGCAGTTCTTC.

The rearrangement uses TRBV15 and TRBJ2-2; 8 bases are shared with TRBD2. Looked up from germline, CDR1 is LNHNV and CDR2 is YYDKDF (reference sequence). CDR3 length: 16 amino acids. Trimming cost V 5 bases and J 0 bases; bases outside gene matches: 5. This chain's CDR3 is CATSSRGGANTGELFF. DNA of the CDR3: TGTGCCACCAGCTCCCGGGGGGGGGCGAACACCGGGGAGCTGTTTTTT.